Detailed here is one TCR beta chain. The sample belongs to a study of blood T cell repertoires in COVID-19. V was cut by 6 bases and J by 4 bases, with 18 bases left in between. The germline gives CDR1 LNHDA, CDR2 SQIVND (reference sequence). The length of the CDR3 is 15 residues. Using immunoSEQ multiplex PCR, the repertoire was profiled, and TCRdb retains in-frame clones only, with some absent. This sample has approximately 180,000 clones, with 76% found just once. Sequencing was carried out using PBMCs or T cells enriched from blood (not recorded which). This clonotype was sampled from a woman aged 45 to 65 with acute COVID-19. V and J are TRBV19 and TRBJ1-1; weak D call: TRBD1 (5 bases). CDR3 in amino acids: CASRKRGNRGTEAFF. CDR3 nucleotides: TGTGCCAGTAGAAAACGGGGGAATCGGGGCACTGAAGCTTTCTTT.